These 29 T cell receptor beta chains originate from one sample sequenced in a study of beta chain features in type 1 diabetes (dated by TCRdb to 2016 to 2019). The receptor library was made with the immunoSEQ multiplex PCR assay. All of the isolated RNA was reverse transcribed with the High Capacity cDNA Reverse Transcription Kit, so expressed TCRB transcripts were sequenced. TCRdb limited this immuneACCESS table to in-frame rearrangements with V and J called. A share of clones is missing; checked studies link under half to unresolved V genes, and the rest is unexplained. Counted in this sample were about 110,000 clones; almost 40% of them appeared once. The ten largest clonotypes hold 0.065% of the sample. The sample was stem cell memory CD4+ T cells from blood. The meaning of the sample's cell subset or site label: stem cell-like memory CD4+ T cells. The receptors originated from a woman aged 18-35 years in good health.

The rearrangement joins TRBV2 to TRBJ1-2; D uncertain. Germline values: CDR1 SNHLY, CDR2 FYNNEI. Trimming took off 7 bases at V and 0 bases at J, with 6 bases between the two ends. This CDR3 is 12 amino acids long. This chain's CDR3 is CASTFANYGYTF. The CDR3 DNA is TGTGCCAGCACTTTCGCTAACTATGGCTACACCTTC.

V usage is TRBV14 and J usage is TRBJ2-1, with no clear D. Germline lookup yields CDR1 SGHDN and CDR2 FVKESK. With 3 bases removed from V and 8 bases from J, the gap between germline ends came to 14 bases. The CDR3 length is 14 residues. CDR3 amino acids: CASSHPGALYEQFF. The CDR3 region has the DNA TGTGCCAGCAGCCACCCCGGAGCTTTGTATGAGCAGTTCTTC.

This clone was counted only a few times. The V and J genes are TRBV6-4 and TRBJ1-5; no reliable D call. V was pared by 3 bases and J by 0 bases, with 6 bases between. The CDR3 sequence is 14 residues long. Germline V gene data show CDR1 as MRHNA and CDR2 as SNTAGT. CDR3 nucleotide sequence: TGTGCCAGCAGTGAGGAGTATAGCAATCAGCCCCAGCATTTT. This translates into CASSEEYSNQPQHF.

This clone was detected once. This chain uses TRBV5-1 with TRBJ2-3, with 8 bases lining up with TRBD1. The CDR3 contains 17 residues. V lost 2 bases and J lost 0; bases outside the gene matches: 8. Germline-derived CDR1 and CDR2 are SGHRS and YFSETQ. CDR3 nucleotide sequence: TGCGCCAGCAGCTTTTTTCCGACAGGGGTTAGCACAGATACGCAGTATTTT. This codes for CASSFFPTGVSTDTQYF.

In nucleotides, the CDR3 is TGTGCCAGCAGCTTAGGAGGAATCGCGGGAGGGACCGGGGAGCTGTTTTTT. Translating it yields CASSLGGIAGGTGELFF. This rearrangement joins TRBV7-9 to TRBJ2-2; 9 nucleotides align to TRBD2. Per germline, CDR1 SEHNR and CDR2 FQNEAQ (reference sequence). The CDR3 covers 17 residues. Trimming cost V 1 base and J 5 bases; bases outside gene matches: 8.

The rearrangement links TRBV28 to TRBJ1-1; TRBD1 agrees at 7 bases. Germline V CDR1 and CDR2: MDHEN, SYDVKM. The CDR3 length is 14 residues. J lost 2 bases, V lost 5 bases, and 5 bases had no gene match. The CDR3 sequence is CASSQQGSNTEAFF. CDR3 sequence (DNA): TGTGCCAGCAGTCAACAGGGGAGCAACACTGAAGCTTTCTTT.

The chain combines TRBV6-1 with TRBJ2-2; D ambiguous. V was cut by 4 bases and J by 6 bases, with 18 bases left in between. The CDR3 spans 16 residues. Per the germline V gene, CDR1 is MNHNS and CDR2 is SASEGT. The CDR3 sequence is CASSVLAIHIAGELFF. The CDR3 DNA reads TGTGCCAGCAGTGTACTCGCTATTCATATAGCCGGGGAGCTGTTTTTT.

This clone was recorded a few times. V gene TRBV28 combines with J gene TRBJ2-5; D perhaps matches TRBD1 (7 bases). The ends were cut back, 1 base at V and 4 bases at J, with 16 bases in the middle. From germline, CDR1 is MDHEN and CDR2 SYDVKM. The CDR3 consists of 16 residues. CDR3 bases: TGTGCCAGCAGTTTATCTGACTGGCAGGGGGGAGAGACCCAGTACTTC. This sequence encodes CASSLSDWQGGETQYF.

The chain combines TRBV5-6 with TRBJ2-5, with TRBD1 matching 9 bases. This CDR3 spans 13 amino acids. Germline V gene lookup returns CDR1 SGHDT and CDR2 YYEEEE. The junction had 7 bases not matched to a gene; V was cut back by 6 bases and J by 7 bases. The CDR3 coding sequence is TGTGCCAGCATGGTAGACAGGGGGGTGACCCAGTACTTC. Translated: CASMVDRGVTQYF.

The sample holds a few counts of this clone. The chain joins TRBV27 to TRBJ2-1, with 8 bases identical to TRBD2. V was pared by 3 bases and J by 4 bases, with 5 bases of the junction left unmatched. This CDR3 is built from 15 residues. The V gene's germline CDR1 is MNHEY and CDR2 SMNVEV (reference sequence). The CDR3 sequence is CASSFGASGYNEQFF. DNA of the CDR3: TGTGCCAGCAGTTTCGGGGCTAGCGGGTACAATGAGCAGTTCTTC.

V usage is TRBV5-1 and J usage is TRBJ2-1; 7 bases are a match to TRBD1. The V segment lost 5 bases and the J segment 9 bases; nucleotides outside the gene matches: 8. The V gene's germline CDR1 is SGHRS and CDR2 YFSETQ. This CDR3 is 13 amino acids long. CDR3 sequence (DNA): TGCGCCAGCAGAGACAGGGACCGAGGTGAGCAGTTCTTC. It is translated as CASRDRDRGEQFF.

There are a few counts of this clone. DNA for the CDR3: TGTGCCAGCAGCTTAAGGGGTTCGGGAAACATTCAGTACTTC. Translated: CASSLRGSGNIQYF. The genes are TRBV13 and TRBJ2-4; TRBD1 might be the D (5 bases). Trimming left V 2 bases short and J 6 bases short, with 11 bases between. The germline CDR1 and CDR2 sequences are PRHDT and FYEKMQ (reference sequence). CDR3 length equals 14 residues.

This clone has a single count. The gene calls are TRBV5-1 and TRBJ1-1; 11 bases line up with TRBD1. This CDR3 region has 15 residues. J lost 5 bases, V lost 4 bases, and 7 bases had no gene match. Germline-derived CDR1 and CDR2 are SGHRS and YFSETQ. The CDR3 DNA reads TGCGCCAGCAGCCCCGGGACAGGGGGTCGGACTGAAGCTTTCTTT. Amino acids: CASSPGTGGRTEAFF.

This clone was detected a few times. The CDR3: CASSYEGREKLFF. The CDR3 DNA follows: TGTGCCAGCAGTTACGAGGGGAGGGAAAAACTGTTTTTT. The rearrangement links TRBV6-5 to TRBJ1-4, with D perhaps TRBD1 (5 bases). The CDR3 covers 13 residues. Trimming cost V 2 bases and J 8 bases, with 9 bases left between them. Germline CDR1 reads MNHEY; CDR2 reads SVGAGI.

The sample holds a few counts of this clone. V usage is TRBV18 and J usage is TRBJ2-7; 12 positions match TRBD2. Germline CDR1 and CDR2: KGHSH and LQKENI. The J segment lost 4 bases and the V segment lost 3 bases, leaving 4 bases of the junction unmatched. The CDR3 is 15 residues long. CDR3 bases: TGTGCCAGCTCACCGCGGACTAGCGGGGTGTACGAGCAGTACTTC. Protein product: CASSPRTSGVYEQYF.

This chain uses TRBV5-6 with TRBJ2-1, with 9 bases aligning to TRBD2. Germline CDR1 is SGHDT and CDR2 is YYEEEE. This CDR3 contains 16 residues. Losses at the gene ends were 4 bases for V and 9 bases for J; bases not matched to a gene: 14. This CDR3 reads CASSLERGIAGVEQFF. In nucleotides, the CDR3 is TGTGCCAGCAGCCTGGAACGGGGAATAGCGGGAGTTGAGCAGTTCTTC.

The chain has TRBV20-1 and TRBJ1-2; the D gene is possibly TRBD1 (5 bases). Germline-derived CDR1 and CDR2 are DFQATT and SNEGSKA (reference sequence). Deletions cut 3 bases from V and 10 bases from J, with 12 bases between. This CDR3 comprises 11 residues. Written as DNA, the CDR3 is TGCAGTGCTAGGGTAGGGGCAGACTACACCTTC. It codes for CSARVGADYTF.

This chain connects TRBV7-8 to TRBJ2-3, with D perhaps matching TRBD2 (5 bases). This CDR3 contains 15 residues. Trimming took off 7 bases at V and 3 bases at J, with 17 bases between the two ends. CDR1 is SGHVS and CDR2 is FQNEAQ in the germline V gene. The CDR3 here is CASIKTTPGTDTQYF. DNA for the CDR3: TGTGCCAGCATAAAGACTACGCCGGGGACAGATACGCAGTATTTT.

This rearrangement joins TRBV4-3 to TRBJ2-7, with TRBD2 matching over 9 bases. Unmatched junction bases numbered 6, after V lost 4 bases and J lost 2 bases. The germline gives CDR1 LGHNA, CDR2 YSLEER. CDR3 size: 15 residues. CDR3 nucleotides: TGCGCCAGCAGCCGCTCGACTAGCGGTGCCTACGAGCAGTACTTC. Residues: CASSRSTSGAYEQYF.

V gene TRBV10-3 combines with J gene TRBJ1-1; 11 bases map to TRBD1. The CDR3 sequence is 15 residues long. V shed 4 bases and J 0 bases; nucleotides not matched to a gene: 1. Germline V CDR1 and CDR2: ENHRY, SYGVKD. CDR3 in amino acids: CAISGTGGMNTEAFF. The CDR3 bases are TGTGCCATCAGTGGGACAGGGGGCATGAACACTGAAGCTTTCTTT.

In this sample, this clone turned up a few times. This chain uses TRBV4-3 with TRBJ1-2; D is unresolved. The CDR3 extends over 15 amino acids. The germline V and J ends were trimmed by 8 bases and 4 bases, with 20 bases remaining between them. The germline CDR1 and CDR2 sequences are LGHNA and YSLEER. The CDR3: CASRALSVRGYGYTF. CDR3 DNA: TGCGCCAGCCGAGCCCTATCGGTCCGGGGCTATGGCTACACCTTC.

The rearrangement links TRBV28 to TRBJ1-4; 7 bases are shared with TRBD1. With V trimmed by 5 bases and J by 4 bases, 7 bases remained unmatched. CDR3 length: 15 residues. Germline V gene sequence: CDR1 MDHEN, CDR2 SYDVKM. CDR3 residues: CASSIGQAFNEKLFF. The CDR3 DNA reads TGTGCCAGCAGTATTGGACAGGCCTTTAATGAAAAACTGTTTTTT.

This rearrangement joins TRBV19 to TRBJ1-2; weak D call: TRBD1 (5 bases). Looked up from germline, CDR1 is LNHDA and CDR2 is SQIVND (reference sequence). CDR3 length: 14 residues. Trimming took off 5 bases at V and 3 bases at J, with 13 bases between the two ends. This CDR3 is CASSFLQTDYGYTF. The CDR3 DNA is TGTGCCAGTAGTTTTTTACAGACAGACTATGGCTACACCTTC. The full variable domain, with the rest looked up from reference TRBV19 and TRBJ1-2, is DGGITQSPKYLFRKEGQNVTLSCEQNLNHDAMYWYRQDPGQGLRLIYYSQIVNDFQKGDIAEGYSVSREKKESFPLTVTSAQKNPTAFYLCASSFLQTDYGYTFGSGTRLTVV.

A few counts support this clone. The chain employs TRBV7-6 and TRBJ1-2, with 9 bases matching TRBD1. The junction had 5 bases not matched to a gene; V was cut back by 4 bases and J by 8 bases. The CDR3 consists of 13 residues. Germline V lookup: CDR1 SGHVS, CDR2 FNYEAQ. CDR3 nucleotides: TGTGCCAGCAGCTCGGGACAGGGTGTGGGCTACACCTTC. Protein sequence: CASSSGQGVGYTF.

This sequence joins TRBV7-8 and TRBJ2-7; the D gene is possibly TRBD1 (6 bases). Trimming removed 1 base at V and 1 base at J, with 11 bases between. This CDR3 is built from 15 residues. Germline V gene sequence: CDR1 SGHVS, CDR2 FQNEAQ. The DNA of the CDR3 is TGTGCCAGCAGCTTAGTACAGGGAGAGTCCTACGAGCAGTACTTC. Amino acids: CASSLVQGESYEQYF.

The chain joins TRBV4-2 to TRBJ1-4, with 8 bases lining up with TRBD1. Germline loops: CDR1 LGHNA, CDR2 YNFKEQ. The CDR3 is 17 residues long. The J segment lost 7 bases and the V segment lost 1 base, leaving 11 bases of the junction unmatched. The CDR3 region is CASSQVPQGAPGEKLFF. DNA for the CDR3: TGTGCCAGCAGCCAAGTTCCTCAGGGGGCGCCGGGTGAAAAACTGTTTTTT.

The V gene is TRBV7-2, the J gene TRBJ2-3, with D unclear. The CDR3 covers 13 residues. The germline V gene encodes CDR1 SGHTA and CDR2 FQGNSA. With 5 bases removed from V and 2 bases from J, the gap between germline ends came to 8 bases. The CDR3 region has the DNA TGTGCCAGCAGCCTTCGCGACACAGATACGCAGTATTTT. The encoded protein is CASSLRDTDTQYF.

This clone was counted only a few times. This chain links TRBV7-9 with TRBJ2-7; 12 bases map to TRBD2. The CDR3 covers 15 residues. V shed 5 bases and J 7 bases; nucleotides not matched to a gene: 9. In germline, CDR1 is SEHNR, CDR2 FQNEAQ (reference sequence). CDR3 region: CASSRWPLAGGEQYF. CDR3 DNA sequence: TGTGCCAGCAGCCGCTGGCCACTAGCGGGAGGTGAGCAGTACTTC.

This clone was seen more than once but under ten times. V and J are TRBV30 and TRBJ1-5; TRBD1 agrees at 8 bases. This CDR3 spans 13 amino acids. V lost 0 bases, J lost 5 bases, and 0 bases stayed unmatched. Looked up from germline, CDR1 is GTSNPN and CDR2 is SVGIG (reference sequence). Here the CDR3 reads CAWSVQGDQPQHF. DNA of the CDR3: TGTGCCTGGAGTGTACAGGGGGATCAGCCCCAGCATTTT. Variable domain in full (rest from reference TRBV30 and TRBJ1-5): SQTIHQWPATLVQPVGSPLSLECTVEGTSNPNLYWYRQAAGRGLQLLFYSVGIGQISSEVPQNLSASRPQDRQFILSSKKLLLSDSGFYLCAWSVQGDQPQHFGDGTRLSIL.